The clone carrying this T cell receptor (beta chain) has a handful of counts. Its antigen is still unknown. The entry originates in a study of beta chain features in type 1 diabetes. The study, taken as a whole, reports: For Type 1 diabetes patients, all four CD4+ subsets carried TCRB CDR3s that were moderately but significantly shorter. The naive, central memory and Treg TCRB repertoires looked more alike in patients than they did in healthy donors. Any PCR bias toward short templates would affect both groups alike. Highly expressing activated T cells could be over-counted with a cDNA template.

Looked up from germline, CDR1 is LNHDA and CDR2 is SQIVND (reference sequence). CDR3 length equals 10 residues. The V gene lost 10 bases and the J gene lost 5 bases, with 8 bases spanning the gap. What was sequenced were expressed TCRB transcripts, since all of the isolated RNA had been reverse transcribed. Naive, central memory and regulatory T cell samples averaged around 3.3 million reads. This table comes from immunoSEQ multiplex PCR, and its TCRdb copy is limited to in-frame clones, with some not included. The sample lists a few hundred thousand clones, about 13% seen once, with 0.017% in the top ten.

This receptor was taken from a man younger than 45 with type 1 diabetes. Material for sequencing was naive CD4+ T cells from blood. The genes are TRBV19 and TRBJ1-1; D not resolved. The CDR3 sequence: CATFGTEAFF. CDR3 nucleotides: TGTGCCACCTTCGGGACTGAAGCTTTCTTT.